One sample yielded the 16 T cell receptor beta chains listed below, sequenced in a study of blood T cell repertoires in COVID-19. Using immunoSEQ multiplex PCR, the repertoire was profiled, and TCRdb retains in-frame clones only, with some absent. The data hold about 200,000 clones, with about 86% observed a single time. Specimen: PBMCs or T cells enriched from blood (not recorded which). Every receptor here comes from a woman aged 25 to 39 who had been exposed to COVID-19.

The chain joins TRBV28 to TRBJ1-2; 8 bases are shared with TRBD1. The V and J ends lost 5 bases and 7 bases, in that order; junction bases with no gene match: 12. Germline CDR1 is MDHEN and CDR2 is SYDVKM. CDR3 length: 15 residues. DNA of the CDR3: TGTGCCAGCAGTATAACCGGGACAGGAGGTTTTGGCTACACCTTC. This codes for CASSITGTGGFGYTF.

The V gene is TRBV5-1, the J gene TRBJ2-1, with 8 bases aligning to TRBD1. The CDR3 contains 14 residues. The germline gives CDR1 SGHRS, CDR2 YFSETQ. V lost 4 bases, J lost 4 bases, and 4 bases stayed unmatched. DNA of the CDR3: TGCGCCAGCAGCGCGGGACAGGAGTACAATGAGCAGTTCTTC. Translation: CASSAGQEYNEQFF.

The V and J genes are TRBV2 and TRBJ1-5; TRBD1 agrees at 8 bases. Germline CDR1 and CDR2: SNHLY and FYNNEI. V gave up 6 bases and J gave up 0 bases; unmatched junction bases: 1. The CDR3 covers 14 residues. CDR3 coding DNA: TGTGCCAGCAGAGACAGGGGTAGCAATCAGCCCCAGCATTTT. It codes for CASRDRGSNQPQHF.

The CDR3 protein is CASHTGGAPYEQYF. Written as DNA, the CDR3 is TGCGCCAGCCATACAGGGGGCGCCCCCTACGAGCAGTACTTC. V usage is TRBV5-1 and J usage is TRBJ2-7, with TRBD1 identical over 9 bases. CDR1 is SGHRS, CDR2 YFSETQ, per germline. The CDR3 is 14 residues long. V trimming: 7 bases; J trimming: 2 bases; junction bases outside the gene matches: 7. Combining the CDR3 with reference TRBV5-1 and TRBJ2-7 gives the whole variable domain KAGVTQTPRYLIKTRGQQVTLSCSPISGHRSVSWYQQTPGQGLQFLFEYFSETQRNKGNFPGRFSGRQFSNSRSEMNVSTLELGDSALYLCASHTGGAPYEQYFGPGTRLTVT.

This clone came up once. The genes are TRBV6-5 and TRBJ1-1; TRBD1 might be the D (6 bases). This CDR3 has 14 residues. V gave up 6 bases and J gave up 0 bases, with 11 bases separating them. Germline V gene sequence: CDR1 MNHEY, CDR2 SVGAGI. CDR3 protein: CASRTGTLNTEAFF. In DNA form, the CDR3 reads TGTGCCAGCAGGACCGGGACACTGAACACTGAAGCTTTCTTT.

V and J are TRBV6-1 and TRBJ2-5; 9 bases agree with TRBD2. Germline lookup yields CDR1 MNHNS and CDR2 SASEGT. After removal of 1 base from V and 2 bases from J, the junction contained 5 bases not matched to a gene. The CDR3 is 16 amino acids. For the CDR3, the DNA is TGTGCCAGCAGTGAAGGCCCAGCGGGGGGTCAAGAGACCCAGTACTTC. Translation: CASSEGPAGGQETQYF.

The rearrangement joins TRBV9 to TRBJ2-1, with 10 bases aligning to TRBD2. The CDR3 runs 15 residues. J was trimmed by 10 bases and V by 0 bases; bases with no gene match: 7. Per the germline V gene, CDR1 is SGDLS and CDR2 is YYNGEE. The DNA of the CDR3 is TGTGCCAGCAGCGTAGCGGAGCGGGGGGGCCCCGAGCAGTTCTTC. This codes for CASSVAERGGPEQFF.

The V and J genes are TRBV30 and TRBJ2-7; perhaps TRBD2 as D (6 bases). Between the trimmed V and J ends, which lost 0 bases and 0 bases, there was a span of 9 bases. Germline CDR1 and CDR2: GTSNPN and SVGIG (reference sequence). The CDR3 spans 14 residues. CDR3 loop: CAWSVHGSSYEQYF. DNA for the CDR3: TGTGCCTGGAGTGTACACGGGAGCTCCTACGAGCAGTACTTC.

The chain combines TRBV10-3 with TRBJ2-5; 8 nucleotides match TRBD2. Germline CDR1 ENHRY, CDR2 SYGVKD. The CDR3 sequence is 13 residues long. V shed 0 bases, J shed 7 bases, and the junction held 1 base outside the gene matches. CDR3 in amino acids: CAISESAGGTQYF. CDR3 coding DNA: TGTGCCATCAGTGAGTCTGCGGGGGGGACCCAGTACTTC.

This clone was counted a few times. This rearrangement joins TRBV12-3 or TRBV12-4 to TRBJ1-1; D possibly corresponds to TRBD1 (5 bases). This CDR3 spans 12 amino acids. V lost 2 bases and J 7 bases, leaving 8 bases between the germline ends. The CDR3 reads CASSLFGGEAFF. The CDR3 nucleotides read TGTGCCAGCAGTTTATTCGGGGGTGAAGCTTTCTTT.

This clone was found a few times. The J gene is TRBJ2-3, the V gene TRBV11-3; the match to TRBD2 covers 7 bases. Trimming took 5 bases from V and 7 from J; bases not matched to a gene: 6. The CDR3 loop spans 13 amino acids. Germline values: CDR1 SGHNT, CDR2 YENEEA. CDR3 amino acids: CASSARDYHTQYF. The CDR3 DNA reads as TGTGCCAGCAGCGCCCGGGACTACCATACGCAGTATTTT.

The chain recombines TRBV6-6 with TRBJ2-6; the match to TRBD1 covers 8 bases. Trimming removed 5 bases from V and 4 bases from J; junction bases left unmatched: 10. The CDR3 length is 17 residues. CDR1 MNHNY and CDR2 SVGAGI come from the germline V gene (reference sequence). This chain's CDR3 is CASSRGQGGLGANVLTF. In DNA, the CDR3 is TGTGCCAGCAGTCGAGGACAGGGTGGCCTCGGGGCCAACGTCCTGACTTTC.

To note about this clone: This may come from a read error, since a much larger clone is one base off. This chain links TRBV11-2 with TRBJ2-7; maybe TRBD1 (6 bases). Per the germline V gene, CDR1 is SGHAT and CDR2 is FQNNGV. The germline V and J ends were trimmed by 5 bases and 3 bases, with 11 bases remaining between them. The CDR3 has 13 residues. CDR3 DNA: TGTGCCAGCAGCCCCGGGACACTCTACGAGCAGTACTTC. This codes for CASSPGTLYEQYF.

The chain combines TRBV5-6 with TRBJ1-4; D perhaps matches TRBD1 (5 bases). Germline assignment: CDR1 SGHDT and CDR2 YYEEEE. The CDR3 spans 15 residues. V was clipped by 4 bases and J by 4 bases, with 14 bases between them. For the CDR3, the DNA is TGTGCCAGCAGCCGAAAGACAGTTAGTAATGAAAAACTGTTTTTT. This gives the protein CASSRKTVSNEKLFF.

The V and J genes are TRBV5-6 and TRBJ1-2, with 7 bases that match TRBD1. The CDR3 totals 15 residues. With V trimmed by 5 bases and J by 7 bases, 14 bases remained unmatched. Germline-derived CDR1 and CDR2 are SGHDT and YYEEEE. CDR3 in amino acids: CASRQLQGTAGGYTF. CDR3 coding DNA: TGTGCCAGCAGACAGTTACAGGGGACGGCCGGTGGCTACACCTTC.

This rearrangement joins TRBV5-5 to TRBJ1-3, with D possibly matching TRBD1 (6 bases). Germline V gene lookup returns CDR1 SGHKS and CDR2 YYEKEE (reference sequence). V was trimmed by 2 bases and J by 0 bases, leaving 21 bases between them. The length of the CDR3 is 19 residues. CDR3 nucleotide sequence: TGTGCCAGCAGCTTAACAGGGAACTACCCTTCCAGCTCTGGAAACACCATATATTTT. Translation gives CASSLTGNYPSSSGNTIYF.